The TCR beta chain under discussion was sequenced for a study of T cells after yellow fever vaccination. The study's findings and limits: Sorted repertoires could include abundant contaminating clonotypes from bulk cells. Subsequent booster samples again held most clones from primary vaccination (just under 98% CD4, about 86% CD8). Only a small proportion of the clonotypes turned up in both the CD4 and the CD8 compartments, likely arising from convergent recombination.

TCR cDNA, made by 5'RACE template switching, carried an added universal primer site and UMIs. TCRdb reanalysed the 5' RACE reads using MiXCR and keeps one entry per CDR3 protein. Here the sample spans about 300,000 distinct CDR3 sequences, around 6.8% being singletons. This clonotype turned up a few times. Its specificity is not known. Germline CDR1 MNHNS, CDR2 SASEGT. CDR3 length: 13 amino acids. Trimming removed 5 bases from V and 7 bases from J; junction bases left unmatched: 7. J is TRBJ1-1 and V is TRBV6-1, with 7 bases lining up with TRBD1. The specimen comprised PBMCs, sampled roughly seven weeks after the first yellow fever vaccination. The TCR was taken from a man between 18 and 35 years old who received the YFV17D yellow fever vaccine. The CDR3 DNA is TGTGCCAGCAGTCCTGGGACAGCCAATGAAGCTTTCTTT. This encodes CASSPGTANEAFF.